Shown below are 3 T cell receptor beta chains from a single sample sequenced in a study of shared clonotypes between healthy human individuals. The protocol was immunoSEQ multiplex PCR, while the TCRdb copy is restricted to in-frame clones and leaves out a portion. The table lists over 950,000 clones, roughly 77% of them singletons, with 0.85% to 1% in the top ten. The source material was memory CD4+ T cells from PBMCs. Subset noted: CD45RA-negative fraction. The source is a man between 18 and 29 years old in good health. Some clones in this sample may be carry-over from other donors' samples.

In its sample, this clone was seen once. The chain carries TRBV29-1 and TRBJ2-3; possible D gene TRBD2, 10 bases. This CDR3 has 15 amino acids. Germline loops: CDR1 SQVTM, CDR2 ANQGSEA. The V gene lost 7 bases and the J gene lost 4 bases, with 21 bases spanning the gap. This CDR3 reads CSASGGQGYSDTQYF. CDR3 coding DNA: TGCAGCGCTAGCGGGGGACAGGGTTACTCAGATACGCAGTATTTT.

This chain uses TRBV5-6 with TRBJ1-2, with 8 bases aligning to TRBD1. This CDR3 has 13 residues. Trimming removed 1 base from V and 7 bases from J; junction bases left unmatched: 3. CDR1 and CDR2 from the germline V gene are SGHDT and YYEEEE. The CDR3 is CASSLQGAGGYTF. CDR3 sequence (DNA): TGTGCCAGCAGCTTGCAGGGGGCGGGTGGCTACACCTTC.

This chain uses TRBV6-1 with TRBJ2-7; no definite D call. The germline CDR1 and CDR2 sequences are MNHNS and SASEGT. The CDR3 consists of 13 residues. The V end lost 4 bases, the J end lost 6 bases, and 13 bases lay between the germline ends. The DNA for the CDR3 is TGTGCCAGCAGTGCCCGACTCGCATCCGAGCAGTACTTC. Protein sequence: CASSARLASEQYF.